Listed here are 19 T cell receptor beta chains from one sample, sequenced in a study of T-cell reconstitution after alpha-beta-depleted transplantation in children. Library preparation (for TCRbeta) was performed with unique molecular identifiers. MiXCR was run by TCRdb on the PCR reads, yielding one entry per CDR3 protein. This table has 200,000 to 250,000 distinct CDR3 sequences, approximately 11% appearing once. The sequencing here drew on PBMCs, taken before TCRalphabeta/CD19-depleted stem cell transplant. These receptors all stem from a child younger than two with acute myeloid leukemia, due to receive a stem cell transplant.

A remark on this clonotype: Its ends do not fully match the called genes, so a read error is possible. This chain links TRBV3-1 with TRBJ2-6, with D perhaps matching TRBD2 (5 bases). Germline V CDR1 and CDR2: LGHDT, YNNKEL (reference sequence). This CDR3 is 18 amino acids long. CDR3 loop: CAISPRRGVASGANVLTF. The DNA of the CDR3 is TGTGCCATCAGCCCGAGACGGGGAGTGGCCTCTGGGGCCAACGTCCTGACTTTC.

V gene TRBV7-2 combines with J gene TRBJ2-5, with 10 nucleotides matching TRBD2. With V trimmed by 1 base and J by 8 bases, 10 bases remained unmatched. The CDR3 totals 16 residues. Germline CDR1 reads SGHTA; CDR2 reads FQGNSA. CDR3 amino acids: CASSLDSGRAGDTQYF. CDR3 nucleotides: TGTGCCAGCAGCTTAGACAGCGGGAGGGCCGGAGACACCCAGTACTTC.

In this sample, this clonotype turned up a few times. The chain couples TRBV20-1 to TRBJ2-3; D is unresolved. The V gene's germline CDR1 is DFQATT and CDR2 SNEGSKA (reference sequence). V lost 4 bases to trimming and J lost 0 bases, with 8 bases between them. CDR3 length equals 13 residues. The CDR3 DNA follows: TGCAGTGCTATGTGGGGAAGCACAGATACGCAGTATTTT. Encoded protein: CSAMWGSTDTQYF.

At least ten counts were recorded for this clonotype. The chain employs TRBV7-2 and TRBJ1-4; TRBD1 aligns across 8 bases. Germline lookup yields CDR1 SGHTA and CDR2 FQGNSA. Trimming removed 1 base from V and 5 bases from J; junction bases left unmatched: 0. This CDR3 comprises 14 residues. This chain's CDR3 is CASSLGDRNEKLFF. The CDR3 coding sequence is TGTGCCAGCAGCTTAGGGGACAGGAATGAAAAACTGTTTTTT.

This clonotype has ten or more counts. The chain employs TRBV10-3 and TRBJ2-7; D perhaps matches TRBD1 (6 bases). Germline V lookup: CDR1 ENHRY, CDR2 SYGVKD. V was cut by 3 bases and J by 2 bases, with 11 bases left in between. The CDR3 consists of 14 residues. CDR3 loop: CAISEQGWPYEQYF. The DNA of the CDR3 is TGTGCCATCAGTGAACAGGGCTGGCCCTACGAGCAGTACTTC.

With respect to this clonotype: The junction does not match germline at one end; this may be a read error. The genes are TRBV12-3 or TRBV12-4 and TRBJ2-7, with 10 bases lining up with TRBD2. CDR3 length: 13 residues. CDR3 DNA: TGTGCCAGCAGGACTAGCGGGTGGTACGAGCTGTACTTC. It yields the protein CASRTSGWYELYF.

This clonotype was recorded many times. The chain employs TRBV29-1 and TRBJ2-1, with a possible D match to TRBD2 (5 bases). The CDR3 has 12 amino acids. Deletions cut 4 bases from V and 10 bases from J, with 14 bases between. Germline lookup yields CDR1 SQVTM and CDR2 ANQGSEA. The CDR3 coding sequence is TGCAGCGTTGTGAGGGCTGCTAGGGAGCAGTTCTTC. Amino acid sequence: CSVVRAAREQFF.

This clonotype was seen many times. The rearrangement links TRBV2 to TRBJ2-7; TRBD2 is a possible D gene (6 bases). V was shortened by 10 bases and J by 1 base, with 17 bases between the two germline ends. From germline, CDR1 is SNHLY and CDR2 FYNNEI. The CDR3 is 14 residues long. CDR3 protein: CAISLSGKSYEQYF. CDR3 nucleotides: TGTGCCATCAGCCTTAGCGGCAAATCCTACGAGCAGTACTTC.

This clonotype was counted ten times or more. The CDR3 reads CASSSSGGEQFF. The CDR3 DNA sequence: TGTGCCAGCAGCTCTAGCGGGGGGGAGCAGTTCTTC. The J gene is TRBJ2-1, the V gene TRBV7-3; 11 bases align to TRBD2. This CDR3 spans 12 amino acids. J gave up 10 bases and V 4 bases, and 0 bases lay outside the gene matches. Germline V gene sequence: CDR1 SGHTA, CDR2 FQGTGA. Combining the CDR3 with reference TRBV7-3 and TRBJ2-1 gives the whole variable domain GAGVSQTPSNKVTEKGKYVELRCDPISGHTALYWYRQSLGQGPEFLIYFQGTGAADDSGLPNDRFFAVRPEGSVSTLKIQRTERGDSAVYLCASSSSGGEQFFGPGTRLTVL.

This clonotype was recorded at least ten times. V usage is TRBV7-9 and J usage is TRBJ2-3; D is perhaps TRBD2 (7 bases). This CDR3 spans 16 amino acids. V lost 7 bases, J lost 2 bases, and 19 bases lay in between. Germline lookup yields CDR1 SEHNR and CDR2 FQNEAQ (reference sequence). The CDR3 region is CASTSTAGASTDTQYF. DNA of the CDR3: TGTGCCAGCACCTCTACGGCGGGGGCTTCCACAGATACGCAGTATTTT. Drawing the rest from reference TRBV7-9 and TRBJ2-3, the complete variable domain is DTGVSQNPRHKITKRGQNVTFRCDPISEHNRLYWYRQTLGQGPEFLTYFQNEAQLEKSRLLSDRFSAERPKGSFSTLEIQRTEQGDSAMYLCASTSTAGASTDTQYFGPGTRLTVL.

This clonotype was picked up many times. The chain recombines TRBV11-2 with TRBJ2-1, with unresolved D. CDR3 length: 13 amino acids. Germline V gives CDR1 SGHAT, CDR2 FQNNGV. Trimming removed 8 bases from V and 0 bases from J, with 8 bases in between. The CDR3 is CASGRSSYNEQFF. CDR3 DNA: TGTGCCAGCGGAAGGAGCTCCTACAATGAGCAGTTCTTC.

Points on this clonotype: One end of the junction fails to match germline, which may point to a read error. The J gene is TRBJ2-7, the V gene TRBV12-3 or TRBV12-4, with 12 bases aligning to TRBD2. CDR3 length: 14 residues. The CDR3 sequence: CAISLLAGGYEQYF. In nucleotides, the CDR3 is TGTGCCATCAGTTTACTAGCGGGGGGCTACGAGCAGTACTTC.

There are many counts of this clonotype. The V and J genes are TRBV5-1 and TRBJ1-1; D gene uncertain. Between the trimmed V and J ends, which lost 2 bases and 5 bases, there was a span of 16 bases. Per the germline V gene, CDR1 is SGHRS and CDR2 is YFSETQ. The CDR3 totals 15 residues. The CDR3 region has the DNA TGCGCCAGCAGCTTACAGCAAGCCAGTCTGACTGAAGCTTTCTTT. Translated, it gives CASSLQQASLTEAFF.

This clonotype occurred a few times. DNA of the CDR3: TGTGCCAGCAGCTTAACGCCTGGGGCCAACGTCCTGACTTTC. It codes for CASSLTPGANVLTF. V is TRBV7-3 and J is TRBJ2-6; the D is unclear. The germline V gene encodes CDR1 SGHTA and CDR2 FQGTGA. There are 14 residues in the CDR3. V shed 0 bases and J shed 2 bases, with 2 bases lying between them.

In this sample, this clonotype turned up many times. The V call is TRBV10-3, the J call TRBJ2-1; 11 nucleotides line up with TRBD2. V lost 6 bases to trimming and J lost 0 bases; unmatched junction nucleotides: 7. The CDR3 has 17 amino acids. The germline V gene has CDR1 ENHRY and CDR2 SYGVKD. Written as DNA, the CDR3 is TGTGCCATCAGCGGGACTAGCGGTCTGAGCTCCTACAATGAGCAGTTCTTC. It specifies CAISGTSGLSSYNEQFF.

This clonotype showed up many times. This chain joins TRBV12-3 or TRBV12-4 and TRBJ2-1; TRBD2 is a possible D gene (5 bases). Trimming left V 0 bases short and J 5 bases short, with 5 bases between. The CDR3 consists of 13 residues. The CDR3 spells CASSLAGDNEQFF. The CDR3 DNA sequence: TGTGCCAGCAGTTTAGCGGGAGACAATGAGCAGTTCTTC.

Notes on this clonotype: Since a much larger clone is just one base distant, this may be a read error. This chain uses TRBV20-1 with TRBJ2-5, with a tentative D call TRBD2 (5 bases). Looked up from germline, CDR1 is DFQATT and CDR2 is SNEGSKA (reference sequence). The CDR3 loop spans 13 amino acids. V was clipped by 7 bases and J by 3 bases, with 15 bases between them. CDR3 sequence: CSVRQAGKETQYF. DNA of the CDR3: TGCAGTGTTAGGCAGGCGGGTAAAGAGACCCAGTACTTC.

This clonotype was seen many times. The chain joins TRBV4-1 to TRBJ1-1; D is undetermined. Trimming cost V 0 bases and J 0 bases, with 11 bases left between them. CDR3 size: 16 residues. CDR1 and CDR2 from the germline V gene are MGHRA and YSYEKL. CDR3 in amino acids: CASSQDVYRLNTEAFF. CDR3 DNA sequence: TGCGCCAGCAGCCAAGATGTCTACAGACTGAACACTGAAGCTTTCTTT.

This clonotype has a count of ten or more. The gene calls are TRBV6-5 and TRBJ2-1; the match to TRBD2 covers 11 bases. Germline CDR1 and CDR2: MNHEY and SVGAGI. The CDR3 extends over 17 amino acids. After removal of 0 bases from V and 4 bases from J, the junction contained 5 bases not matched to a gene. Written as DNA, the CDR3 is TGTGCCAGCAGTTACTCCCCGACTAGCGGGATTTACAATGAGCAGTTCTTC. Protein product: CASSYSPTSGIYNEQFF.